This T cell receptor (beta chain) is from a study of cytomegalovirus exposure and HLA in healthy donors. Deletions cut 6 bases from V and 0 bases from J, with 6 bases between. The CDR3 runs 13 residues. CDR1 is MDHEN, CDR2 SYDVKM, per germline. Vbeta (60) and Jbeta (13) primers were used in the PCR. This table comes from immunoSEQ multiplex PCR, and its TCRdb copy is limited to in-frame clones, with some not included. This sample has 70,000 to 90,000 clones, with 66% found just once. This clonotype originated in a man in his forties or fifties in good health and CMV-seropositive. V gene TRBV28 combines with J gene TRBJ1-5, with D perhaps TRBD1 (5 bases). Sequencing used PBMCs. The CDR3 DNA reads TGTGCCAGCAGCAGGGATAGCAATCAGCCCCAGCATTTT. It translates to CASSRDSNQPQHF. The full variable domain, completed using reference TRBV28 and TRBJ1-5, is DVKVTQSSRYLVKRTGEKVFLECVQDMDHENMFWYRQDPGLGLRLIYFSYDVKMKEKGDIPEGYSVSREKKERFSLILESASTNQTSMYLCASSRDSNQPQHFGDGTRLSIL.